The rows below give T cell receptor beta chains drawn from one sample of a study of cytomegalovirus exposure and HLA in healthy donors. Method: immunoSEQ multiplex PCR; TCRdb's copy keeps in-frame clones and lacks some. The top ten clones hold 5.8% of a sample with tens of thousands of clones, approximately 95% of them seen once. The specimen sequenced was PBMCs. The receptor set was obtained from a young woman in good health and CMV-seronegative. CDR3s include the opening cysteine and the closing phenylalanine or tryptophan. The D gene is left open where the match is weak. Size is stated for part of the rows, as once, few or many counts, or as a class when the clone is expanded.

CDR3 protein: CASSYRGPGTGELFF
CDR3 DNA: TGTGCCAGCAGCTACAGGGGGCCGGGCACCGGGGAGCTGTTTTTT
J gene: TRBJ2-2
D gene: TRBD1
V gene: TRBV7-8
clone size: -

CDR3 protein: CASSSGGGANYGYTF
CDR3 DNA: TGTGCCAGCAGCTCCGGGGGGGGCGCGAACTATGGCTACACCTTC
J gene: TRBJ1-2
D gene: -
V gene: TRBV11-3
clone size: -

CDR3 protein: CASSGGRGAYNEQFF
CDR3 DNA: TGCGCCAGCAGTGGAGGCAGGGGGGCCTACAATGAGCAGTTCTTC
J gene: TRBJ2-1
D gene: -
V gene: TRBV10-2
clone size: -

CDR3 protein: CASSLRTSKDNEQFF
CDR3 DNA: TGTGCCAGCAGCTTACGGACTAGCAAGGATAATGAGCAGTTCTTC
J gene: TRBJ2-1
D gene: TRBD2
V gene: TRBV11-3
clone size: -

CDR3 protein: CASSPSGLNTEAFF
CDR3 DNA: TGTGCCAGCAGCCCCTCGGGGTTGAACACTGAAGCTTTCTTT
J gene: TRBJ1-1
D gene: -
V gene: TRBV9
clone size: -

CDR3 protein: CASSQTGTPNQPQHF
CDR3 DNA: TGTGCCAGCAGCCAAACCGGGACACCTAATCAGCCCCAGCATTTT
J gene: TRBJ1-5
D gene: -
V gene: TRBV11-3
clone size: -

CDR3 protein: CASSLEANPSRGYTF
CDR3 DNA: TGTGCCAGCAGTCTAGAGGCCAACCCAAGCCGAGGCTACACCTTC
J gene: TRBJ1-2
D gene: -
V gene: TRBV6-6
clone size: once

CDR3 protein: CARASGRALAKNIQYF
CDR3 DNA: TGTGCCAGAGCTAGCGGGAGGGCCCTAGCCAAAAACATTCAGTACTTC
J gene: TRBJ2-4
D gene: TRBD2
V gene: TRBV25-1
clone size: -

CDR3 protein: CASTRDRVNGYTF
CDR3 DNA: TGTGCCAGCACCCGGGACAGGGTAAATGGCTACACCTTC
J gene: TRBJ1-2
D gene: TRBD1
V gene: TRBV2
clone size: once

CDR3 protein: CASSGGLAGGSYNEQFF
CDR3 DNA: TGTGCCAGCAGCGGGGGACTAGCGGGAGGATCCTACAATGAGCAGTTCTTC
J gene: TRBJ2-1
D gene: TRBD2
V gene: TRBV5-6
clone size: -

CDR3 protein: CASRLVPGQGPGTEAFF
CDR3 DNA: TGTGCCAGCAGGCTCGTCCCGGGACAGGGTCCGGGCACTGAAGCTTTCTTT
J gene: TRBJ1-1
D gene: TRBD1
V gene: TRBV7-8
clone size: -

CDR3 protein: CASSPTNSGNTIYF
CDR3 DNA: TGCGCCAGCAGCCCGACAAACTCTGGAAACACCATATATTTT
J gene: TRBJ1-3
D gene: -
V gene: TRBV5-1
clone size: -

CDR3 protein: CASSITHEQFF
CDR3 DNA: TGTGCCAGTAGTATAACTCATGAGCAGTTCTTC
J gene: TRBJ2-1
D gene: -
V gene: TRBV19
clone size: once

CDR3 protein: CASSGHDKENEQYF
CDR3 DNA: TGTGCCAGCAGCGGGCACGACAAAGAGAACGAGCAGTACTTC
J gene: TRBJ2-7
D gene: -
V gene: TRBV9
clone size: -

CDR3 protein: CSARAAEGRDF
CDR3 DNA: TGCAGTGCTAGAGCAGCGGAGGGGAGGGATTTT
J gene: TRBJ2-3
D gene: TRBD2
V gene: TRBV20-1
clone size: once

CDR3 protein: CASAPTKSGSYTDTQYF
CDR3 DNA: TGTGCCAGCGCGCCCACCAAGTCCGGGTCATACACAGATACGCAGTATTTT
J gene: TRBJ2-3
D gene: -
V gene: TRBV7-8
clone size: -

CDR3 protein: CASSFTPGLAQPQHF
CDR3 DNA: TGTGCCAGCAGTTTTACACCAGGGTTGGCTCAGCCCCAGCATTTT
J gene: TRBJ1-5
D gene: -
V gene: TRBV28
clone size: -

CDR3 protein: CASSLALAGTYEQYF
CDR3 DNA: TGTGCCAGCAGCTTAGCACTAGCGGGAACCTACGAGCAGTACTTC
J gene: TRBJ2-7
D gene: TRBD2
V gene: TRBV7-2
clone size: -

CDR3 protein: CASKISGRAMVDEQFF
CDR3 DNA: TGTGCCAGTAAAATTAGCGGGAGGGCTATGGTGGATGAGCAGTTCTTC
J gene: TRBJ2-1
D gene: TRBD2
V gene: TRBV19
clone size: -

CDR3 protein: CASSQATGLAGGTQYF
CDR3 DNA: TGCGCCAGCAGCCAAGCTACAGGACTAGCGGGAGGCACGCAGTATTTT
J gene: TRBJ2-3
D gene: TRBD2
V gene: TRBV4-3
clone size: -

CDR3 protein: CASSQLGQGLTDTQYF
CDR3 DNA: TGTGCCAGCAGCCAACTGGGACAGGGTCTCACAGATACGCAGTATTTT
J gene: TRBJ2-3
D gene: TRBD1
V gene: TRBV27
clone size: -

CDR3 protein: CAGRVGTEAFF
CDR3 DNA: TGTGCCGGGCGCGTCGGCACTGAAGCTTTCTTT
J gene: TRBJ1-1
D gene: -
V gene: TRBV2
clone size: -

CDR3 protein: CASSWVAGGSYNEQFF
CDR3 DNA: TGTGCCAGCAGTTGGGTAGCGGGGGGGTCCTACAATGAGCAGTTCTTC
J gene: TRBJ2-1
D gene: TRBD2
V gene: TRBV27
clone size: once

CDR3 protein: CASSKLGQETQYF
CDR3 DNA: TGTGCCAGCAGTAAACTAGGCCAAGAGACCCAGTACTTC
J gene: TRBJ2-5
D gene: -
V gene: TRBV27
clone size: -

CDR3 protein: CASSQTQGKQYF
CDR3 DNA: TGTGCCAGCAGCCAAACTCAGGGGAAGCAGTACTTC
J gene: TRBJ2-7
D gene: -
V gene: TRBV14
clone size: -

CDR3 protein: CASSLLGGQLYGYTF
CDR3 DNA: TGTGCCAGCAGCTTATTGGGGGGACAGCTCTATGGCTACACCTTC
J gene: TRBJ1-2
D gene: TRBD1
V gene: TRBV7-2
clone size: -

CDR3 protein: CASSVGTNGNQPQHF
CDR3 DNA: TGTGCCAGCAGCGTAGGGACAAACGGGAATCAGCCCCAGCATTTT
J gene: TRBJ1-5
D gene: -
V gene: TRBV7-9
clone size: -

CDR3 protein: CASSLVSSGGANEQFF
CDR3 DNA: TGCGCCAGCAGCTTGGTGTCTAGCGGGGGGGCCAATGAGCAGTTCTTC
J gene: TRBJ2-1
D gene: TRBD2
V gene: TRBV5-1
clone size: -

CDR3 protein: CASSHLDRALGNTIYF
CDR3 DNA: TGTGCCAGCTCACACCTCGACAGGGCACTTGGAAACACCATATATTTT
J gene: TRBJ1-3
D gene: TRBD1
V gene: TRBV18
clone size: -

CDR3 protein: CASSEYGGGPTEAFF
CDR3 DNA: TGTGCCAGCAGTGAATACGGGGGGGGGCCCACTGAAGCTTTCTTT
J gene: TRBJ1-1
D gene: -
V gene: TRBV25-1
clone size: -

CDR3 protein: CASSQDFGWSYEQYF
CDR3 DNA: TGCGCCAGCAGCCAAGACTTTGGCTGGTCCTACGAGCAGTACTTC
J gene: TRBJ2-7
D gene: -
V gene: TRBV4-1
clone size: -

CDR3 protein: CAWRTPPTGPRGSPLHF
CDR3 DNA: TGTGCCTGGCGTACCCCTCCGACAGGGCCAAGGGGTTCACCCCTCCACTTT
J gene: TRBJ1-6
D gene: TRBD1
V gene: TRBV30
clone size: -

CDR3 protein: CAISEGSLGLDTQYF
CDR3 DNA: TGTGCCATCAGTGAGGGCAGTTTGGGGCTAGATACGCAGTATTTT
J gene: TRBJ2-3
D gene: -
V gene: TRBV10-3
clone size: once

CDR3 protein: CASSLVAGPSTDTQYF
CDR3 DNA: TGTGCCAGCAGCTTAGTTGCGGGGCCGAGCACAGATACGCAGTATTTT
J gene: TRBJ2-3
D gene: -
V gene: TRBV7-9
clone size: -

CDR3 protein: CASSHSGLAGAREQFF
CDR3 DNA: TGTGCCAGCTCACACTCCGGACTAGCGGGGGCGCGAGAGCAGTTCTTC
J gene: TRBJ2-1
D gene: TRBD2
V gene: TRBV18
clone size: -

CDR3 protein: CASSPHSGTGPYEQYF
CDR3 DNA: TGTGCCAGCTCGCCCCATTCCGGGACAGGGCCCTACGAGCAGTACTTC
J gene: TRBJ2-7
D gene: TRBD1
V gene: TRBV18
clone size: -

CDR3 protein: CSTGTSLADTQYF
CDR3 DNA: TGCAGCACCGGGACTAGCCTGGCAGATACGCAGTATTTT
J gene: TRBJ2-3
D gene: TRBD2
V gene: TRBV29-1
clone size: -

CDR3 protein: CASSDPFPGQINYGYTF
CDR3 DNA: TGTGCCAGCAGTGATCCTTTCCCGGGACAGATTAACTATGGCTACACCTTC
J gene: TRBJ1-2
D gene: TRBD1
V gene: TRBV6-1
clone size: -

CDR3 protein: CASSGRVREQYF
CDR3 DNA: TGTGCCAGCAGTGGTCGGGTTCGCGAGCAGTACTTC
J gene: TRBJ2-7
D gene: -
V gene: TRBV25-1
clone size: -

CDR3 protein: CASSFNRGLHEAFF
CDR3 DNA: TGTGCCAGCAGCTTTAACAGGGGGCTACATGAAGCTTTCTTT
J gene: TRBJ1-1
D gene: TRBD1
V gene: TRBV7-9
clone size: -

CDR3 protein: CAISPGTSDGTDTQYF
CDR3 DNA: TGTGCCATCAGTCCCGGGACTAGCGATGGCACAGATACGCAGTATTTT
J gene: TRBJ2-3
D gene: TRBD2
V gene: TRBV10-3
clone size: once

CDR3 protein: CASSEYAGQGVSRGYTF
CDR3 DNA: TGTGCCAGCAGTGAATATGCGGGACAGGGGGTTAGTCGCGGCTACACCTTC
J gene: TRBJ1-2
D gene: TRBD1
V gene: TRBV6-1
clone size: once

CDR3 protein: CASSSGQGVSSFRGAFF
CDR3 DNA: TGTGCCAGTAGTTCAGGACAGGGGGTATCATCGTTTCGGGGCGCTTTCTTT
J gene: TRBJ1-1
D gene: TRBD1
V gene: TRBV19
clone size: once

CDR3 protein: CASRNVGGNYGYTF
CDR3 DNA: TGTGCCAGCAGGAACGTGGGGGGGAACTATGGCTACACCTTC
J gene: TRBJ1-2
D gene: -
V gene: TRBV7-9
clone size: once